This T cell receptor beta chain was retrieved from a study of T cell responses to AZD1222 COVID-19 vaccine. Study-wide points: Vaccine-related CD4 TCRs covered spike, predominating at 160-218 and 743-854. Repertoires were sampled only after the peak T cell response.

Concerning this clone itself: Its antigen is as yet unknown.

V lost 2 bases and J 6 bases, leaving 10 bases between the germline ends. CDR1 and CDR2 from the germline V gene are MNHEY and SVGAGI. The CDR3 has 13 residues. The method was immunoSEQ multiplex PCR; TCRdb's version includes in-frame clones alone and lacks a portion of them. The sample has about 74,000 clones, approximately 90% seen once. The source was peripheral blood, collected on day 0 of AZD1222 vaccination. The receptor was derived from an adult in good health. This chain connects TRBV6-5 to TRBJ1-2; no definite D call. In DNA form, the CDR3 reads TGTGCCAGCAGTTACGTGGGGTCGGATGGCTACACCTTC. Protein product: CASSYVGSDGYTF.